The 9 T cell receptor beta chains given below trace back to one sample, sequenced in a study of blood T cell repertoires in COVID-19. TCRdb's copy holds only in-frame clones and misses some; the assay was immunoSEQ multiplex PCR. The sample includes more than 250,000 clones, approximately 85% of them seen just once. Sequencing used peripheral blood. Receptor source: a woman aged 50 to 60 with acute or convalescent COVID-19.

This rearrangement joins TRBV30 to TRBJ2-7; 8 nucleotides align to TRBD1. Losses at the gene ends were 0 bases for V and 6 bases for J; bases not matched to a gene: 4. Germline CDR1 is GTSNPN and CDR2 is SVGIG (reference sequence). This CDR3 has 13 residues. CDR3 protein: CAWSVDRGVEQYF. Written as DNA, the CDR3 is TGTGCCTGGAGTGTAGACAGGGGAGTCGAGCAGTACTTC. Full variable domain (outside the CDR3, taken from reference TRBV30 and TRBJ2-7): SQTIHQWPATLVQPVGSPLSLECTVEGTSNPNLYWYRQAAGRGLQLLFYSVGIGQISSEVPQNLSASRPQDRQFILSSKKLLLSDSGFYLCAWSVDRGVEQYFGPGTRLTVT.

V gene TRBV6-5 combines with J gene TRBJ2-7, with a tentative D call TRBD2 (5 bases). From germline, CDR1 is MNHEY and CDR2 SVGAGI. The ends were cut back, 2 bases at V and 2 bases at J, with 13 bases in the middle. The CDR3 is made up of 15 amino acids. This chain's CDR3 is CASSYSTYGAYEQYF. The CDR3 DNA is TGTGCCAGCAGTTACAGTACTTACGGGGCCTACGAGCAGTACTTC.

The CDR3 protein is CASSLAAGVPGGNEQFF. CDR3 sequence (DNA): TGTGCCAGCAGCTTGGCAGCGGGAGTCCCCGGGGGCAATGAGCAGTTCTTC. The V and J genes are TRBV5-6 and TRBJ2-1; 8 nucleotides match TRBD2. The germline V gene has CDR1 SGHDT and CDR2 YYEEEE. Trimming took 0 bases from V and 6 from J; bases not matched to a gene: 11. CDR3 size: 17 residues.

V is TRBV10-3 and J is TRBJ2-1, with TRBD2 matching over 13 bases. The germline gives CDR1 ENHRY, CDR2 SYGVKD. Trimming at V came to 6 bases and at J to 1 base, leaving 3 bases not matched to a gene. There are 16 residues in the CDR3. CDR3 nucleotide sequence: TGTGCCATCAGGGGACTAGCGGGAATTTCCTACAATGAGCAGTTCTTC. Protein sequence: CAIRGLAGISYNEQFF.

The gene calls are TRBV13 and TRBJ2-3; TRBD2 matches at 10 bases. J gave up 2 bases and V 2 bases, and 4 bases lay outside the gene matches. CDR1 and CDR2 from the germline V gene are PRHDT and FYEKMQ (reference sequence). CDR3 size: 16 residues. The CDR3 sequence is CASSLLAGDLTDTQYF. CDR3 nucleotide sequence: TGTGCCAGCAGCTTACTAGCGGGGGATCTCACAGATACGCAGTATTTT.

This chain links TRBV5-1 with TRBJ2-7; 7 nucleotides line up with TRBD1. Losses at the gene ends were 2 bases for V and 1 base for J; bases not matched to a gene: 9. Germline CDR1 and CDR2: SGHRS and YFSETQ. There are 16 residues in the CDR3. This CDR3 reads CASSLGRGGRSYEQYF. In DNA form, the CDR3 reads TGCGCCAGCAGCTTAGGTCGAGGGGGCAGGTCCTACGAGCAGTACTTC.

A few counts support this clone. The rearrangement joins TRBV10-3 to TRBJ2-3, with 7 bases lining up with TRBD1. V was clipped by 4 bases and J by 4 bases; unmatched bases: 11. The CDR3 loop spans 16 amino acids. Germline V gene lookup returns CDR1 ENHRY and CDR2 SYGVKD. CDR3 sequence: CAISGYLRQGADTQYF. DNA of the CDR3: TGTGCCATCAGTGGATACTTGAGACAGGGAGCAGATACGCAGTATTTT.

This clone was seen a single time. V gene TRBV5-8 combines with J gene TRBJ1-6; D not certain. The CDR3 spans 16 residues. The germline V gene encodes CDR1 SGHTS and CDR2 YDEGEE. Trimming stripped 0 bases from V and 7 bases from J, with 14 bases between. Written as DNA, the CDR3 is TGTGCCAGCAGCTTGGGTCCTGCGGGTGAGAATTCACCCCTCCACTTT. It encodes CASSLGPAGENSPLHF. The whole variable domain, filled in from reference TRBV5-8 and TRBJ1-6, reads EAGVTQSPTHLIKTRGQQATLRCSPISGHTSVYWYQQALGLGLQFLLWYDEGEERNRGNFPPRFSGRQFPNYSSELNVNALELEDSALYLCASSLGPAGENSPLHFGNGTRLTVT.

This clone occurred a few times. The rearrangement uses TRBV27 and TRBJ1-1, with D maybe TRBD1 (5 bases). V was cut by 2 bases and J by 3 bases, with 10 bases left in between. Germline V gives CDR1 MNHEY, CDR2 SMNVEV (reference sequence). CDR3 size: 14 residues. CDR3: CASSLRGDYTEAFF. CDR3 DNA sequence: TGTGCCAGCAGTTTACGCGGGGACTACACTGAAGCTTTCTTT.